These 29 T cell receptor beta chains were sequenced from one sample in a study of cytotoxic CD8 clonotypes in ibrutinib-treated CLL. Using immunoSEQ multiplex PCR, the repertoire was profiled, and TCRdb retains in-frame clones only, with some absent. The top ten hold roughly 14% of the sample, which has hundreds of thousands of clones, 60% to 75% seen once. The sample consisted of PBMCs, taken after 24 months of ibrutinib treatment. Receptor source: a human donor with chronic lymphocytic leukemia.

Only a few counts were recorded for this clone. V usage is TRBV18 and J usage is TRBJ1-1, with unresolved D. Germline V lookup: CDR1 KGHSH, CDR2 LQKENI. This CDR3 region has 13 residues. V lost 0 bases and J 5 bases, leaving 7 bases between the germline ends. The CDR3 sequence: CASSPPQRTEAFF. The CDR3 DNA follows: TGTGCCAGCTCACCACCGCAAAGGACTGAAGCTTTCTTT. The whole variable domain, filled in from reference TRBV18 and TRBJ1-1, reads NAGVMQNPRHLVRRRGQEARLRCSPMKGHSHVYWYRQLPEEGLKFMVYLQKENIIDESGMPKERFSAEFPKEGPSILRIQQVVRGDSAAYFCASSPPQRTEAFFGQGTRLTVV.

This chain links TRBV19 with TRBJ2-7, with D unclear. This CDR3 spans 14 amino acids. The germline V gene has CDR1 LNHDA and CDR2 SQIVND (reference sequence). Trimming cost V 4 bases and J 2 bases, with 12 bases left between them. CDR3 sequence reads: CASSSRLRTYEQYF. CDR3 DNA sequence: TGTGCCAGTAGTAGTAGGTTAAGAACCTACGAGCAGTACTTC. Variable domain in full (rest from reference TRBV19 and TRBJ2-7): DGGITQSPKYLFRKEGQNVTLSCEQNLNHDAMYWYRQDPGQGLRLIYYSQIVNDFQKGDIAEGYSVSREKKESFPLTVTSAQKNPTAFYLCASSSRLRTYEQYFGPGTRLTVT.

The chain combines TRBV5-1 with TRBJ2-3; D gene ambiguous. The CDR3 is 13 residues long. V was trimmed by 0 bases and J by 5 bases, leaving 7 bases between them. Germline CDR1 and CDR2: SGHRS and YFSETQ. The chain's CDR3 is CASSLGMGDTQYF. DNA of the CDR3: TGCGCCAGCAGCTTGGGTATGGGAGATACGCAGTATTTT.

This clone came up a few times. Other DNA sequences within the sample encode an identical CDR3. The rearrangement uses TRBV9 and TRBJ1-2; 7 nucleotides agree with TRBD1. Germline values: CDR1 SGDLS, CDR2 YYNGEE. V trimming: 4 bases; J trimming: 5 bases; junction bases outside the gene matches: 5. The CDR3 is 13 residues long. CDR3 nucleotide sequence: TGTGCCAGCAGCCCCGACAGGGAGTATGGCTACACCTTC. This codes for CASSPDREYGYTF.

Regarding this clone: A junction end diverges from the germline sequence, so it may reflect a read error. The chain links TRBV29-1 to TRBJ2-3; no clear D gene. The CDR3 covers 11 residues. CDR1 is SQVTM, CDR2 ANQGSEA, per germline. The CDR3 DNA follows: TGCAGCGTTGAAGTCTCGCGTTTCCCGCTTTTT. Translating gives CSVEVSRFPLF.

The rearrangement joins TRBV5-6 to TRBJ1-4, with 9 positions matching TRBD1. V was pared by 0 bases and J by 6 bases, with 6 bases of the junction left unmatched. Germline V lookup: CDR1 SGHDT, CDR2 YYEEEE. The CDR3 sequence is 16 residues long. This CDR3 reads CASSLALGTGYEKLFF. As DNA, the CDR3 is TGTGCCAGCAGCTTGGCCCTCGGGACAGGGTATGAAAAACTGTTTTTT.

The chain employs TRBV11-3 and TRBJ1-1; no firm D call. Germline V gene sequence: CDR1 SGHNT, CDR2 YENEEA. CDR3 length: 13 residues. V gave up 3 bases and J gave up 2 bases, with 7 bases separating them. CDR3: CASSFTENTEAFF. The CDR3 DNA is TGTGCCAGCAGCTTTACTGAAAACACTGAAGCTTTCTTT. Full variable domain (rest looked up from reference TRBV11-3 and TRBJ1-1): EAGVVQSPRYKIIEKKQPVAFWCNPISGHNTLYWYLQNLGQGPELLIRYENEEAVDDSQLPKDRFSAERLKGVDSTLKIQPAELGDSAVYLCASSFTENTEAFFGQGTRLTVV.

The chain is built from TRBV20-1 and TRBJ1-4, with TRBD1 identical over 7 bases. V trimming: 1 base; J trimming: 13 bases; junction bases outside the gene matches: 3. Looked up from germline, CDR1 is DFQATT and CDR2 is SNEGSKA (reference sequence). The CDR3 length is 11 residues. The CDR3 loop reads CSARGAGGLFF. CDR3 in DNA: TGCAGTGCTAGAGGGGCAGGGGGACTGTTTTTT.

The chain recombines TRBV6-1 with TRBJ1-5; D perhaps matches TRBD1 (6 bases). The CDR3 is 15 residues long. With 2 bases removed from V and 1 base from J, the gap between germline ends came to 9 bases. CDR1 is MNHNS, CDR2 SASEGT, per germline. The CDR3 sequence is CASSERTASNQPQHF. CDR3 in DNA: TGTGCCAGCAGTGAAAGGACAGCCAGCAATCAGCCCCAGCATTTT.

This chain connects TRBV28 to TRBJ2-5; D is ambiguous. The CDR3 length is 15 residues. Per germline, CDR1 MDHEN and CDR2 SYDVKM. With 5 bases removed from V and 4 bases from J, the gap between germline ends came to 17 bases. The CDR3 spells CASSPGPGAPETQYF. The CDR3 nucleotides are TGTGCCAGCAGTCCTGGGCCCGGCGCTCCAGAGACCCAGTACTTC.

The CDR3 DNA reads as TGTGCCAGCAGCGTAGGAGGGACAGGGGGCCGGGAGGGCGAGCAGTACTTC. Its translation is CASSVGGTGGREGEQYF. The chain is built from TRBV9 and TRBJ2-7, with TRBD1 identical over 12 bases. This CDR3 spans 17 amino acids. With 0 bases clipped from V and 6 bases from J, the junction kept 10 bases outside the gene matches. Germline V lookup: CDR1 SGDLS, CDR2 YYNGEE. The full variable domain, rest sourced from reference TRBV9 and TRBJ2-7, is DSGVTQTPKHLITATGQRVTLRCSPRSGDLSVYWYQQSLDQGLQFLIQYYNGEERAKGNILERFSAQQFPDLHSELNLSSLELGDSALYFCASSVGGTGGREGEQYFGPGTRLTVT.

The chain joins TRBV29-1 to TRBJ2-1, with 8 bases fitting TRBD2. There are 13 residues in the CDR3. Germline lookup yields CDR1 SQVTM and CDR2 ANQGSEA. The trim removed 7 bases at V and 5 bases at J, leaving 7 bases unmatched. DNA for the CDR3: TGCAGCGGACTAGATAGCGGGAACAATGAGCAGTTCTTC. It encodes CSGLDSGNNEQFF.

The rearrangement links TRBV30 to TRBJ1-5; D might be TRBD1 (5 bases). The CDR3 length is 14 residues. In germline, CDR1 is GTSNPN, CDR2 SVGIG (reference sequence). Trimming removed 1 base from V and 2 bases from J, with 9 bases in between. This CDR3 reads CAWSGGDRNQPQHF. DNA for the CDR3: TGTGCCTGGAGTGGGGGGGATCGCAATCAGCCCCAGCATTTT.

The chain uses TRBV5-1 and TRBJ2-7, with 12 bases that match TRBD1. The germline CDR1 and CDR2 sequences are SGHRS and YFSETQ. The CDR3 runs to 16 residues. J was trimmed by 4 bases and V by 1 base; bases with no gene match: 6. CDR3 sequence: CASSLWGTGGAYEQYF. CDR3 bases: TGCGCCAGCAGCTTGTGGGGGACAGGGGGCGCGTACGAGCAGTACTTC.

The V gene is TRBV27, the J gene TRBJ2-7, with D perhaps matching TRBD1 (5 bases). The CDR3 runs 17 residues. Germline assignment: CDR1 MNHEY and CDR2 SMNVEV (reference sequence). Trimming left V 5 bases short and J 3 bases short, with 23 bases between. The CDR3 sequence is CASSLVPQAYRFYEQYF. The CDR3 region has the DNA TGTGCCAGCAGTCTTGTTCCTCAGGCGTACAGGTTCTACGAGCAGTACTTC.

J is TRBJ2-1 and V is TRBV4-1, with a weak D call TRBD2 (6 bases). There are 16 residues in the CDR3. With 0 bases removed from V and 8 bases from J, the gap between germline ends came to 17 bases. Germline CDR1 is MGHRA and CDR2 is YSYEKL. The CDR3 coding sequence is TGCGCCAGCAGCCAAGAGGGGACTCCCTGGGTGTATGAGCAGTTCTTC. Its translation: CASSQEGTPWVYEQFF.

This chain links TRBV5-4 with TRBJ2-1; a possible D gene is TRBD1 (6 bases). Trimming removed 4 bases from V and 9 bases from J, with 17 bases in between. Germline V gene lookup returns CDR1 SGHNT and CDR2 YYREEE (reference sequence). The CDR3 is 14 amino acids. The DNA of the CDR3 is TGTGCCAGCAGCCCAGAACTCAGGGGCGGTGAGCAGTTCTTC. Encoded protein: CASSPELRGGEQFF.

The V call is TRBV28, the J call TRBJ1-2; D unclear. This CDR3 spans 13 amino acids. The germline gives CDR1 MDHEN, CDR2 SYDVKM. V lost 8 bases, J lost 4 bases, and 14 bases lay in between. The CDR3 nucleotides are TGTGCCAGCCAATCCCCAGCTCCCTATGGCTACACCTTC. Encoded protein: CASQSPAPYGYTF.

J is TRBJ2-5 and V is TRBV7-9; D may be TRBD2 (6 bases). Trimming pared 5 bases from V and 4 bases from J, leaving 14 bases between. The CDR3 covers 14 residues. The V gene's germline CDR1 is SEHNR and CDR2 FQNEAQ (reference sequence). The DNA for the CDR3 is TGTGCCAGCAGCCCCCACCCGGGGGTAGAGACCCAGTACTTC. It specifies CASSPHPGVETQYF.

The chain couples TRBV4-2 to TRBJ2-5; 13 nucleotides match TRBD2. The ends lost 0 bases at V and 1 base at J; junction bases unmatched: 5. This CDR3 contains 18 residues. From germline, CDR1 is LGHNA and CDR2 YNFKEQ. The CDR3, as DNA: TGTGCCAGCAGCCAAGAACTAGCGGGAGGGCTCATCCAAGAGACCCAGTACTTC. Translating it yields CASSQELAGGLIQETQYF.

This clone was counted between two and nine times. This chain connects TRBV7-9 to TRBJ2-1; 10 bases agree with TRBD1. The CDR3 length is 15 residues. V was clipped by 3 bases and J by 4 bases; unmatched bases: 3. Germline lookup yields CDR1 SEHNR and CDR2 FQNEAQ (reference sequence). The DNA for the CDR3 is TGTGCCAGCAGCTTTGGGACAGGGGAATACAATGAGCAGTTCTTC. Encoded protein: CASSFGTGEYNEQFF.

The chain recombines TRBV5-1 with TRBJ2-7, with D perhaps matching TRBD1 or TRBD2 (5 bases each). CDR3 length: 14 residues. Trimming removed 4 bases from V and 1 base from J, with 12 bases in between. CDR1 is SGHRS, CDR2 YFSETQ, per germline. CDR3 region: CASSKGDPSYEQYF. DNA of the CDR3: TGCGCCAGCAGCAAAGGGGACCCATCCTACGAGCAGTACTTC.

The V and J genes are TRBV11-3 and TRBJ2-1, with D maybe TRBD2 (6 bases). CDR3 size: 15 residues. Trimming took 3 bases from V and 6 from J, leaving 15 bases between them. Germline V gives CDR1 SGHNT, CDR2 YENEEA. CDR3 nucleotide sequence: TGTGCCAGCAGCTTCGGGAGCCCAGACTCCAATGAGCAGTTCTTC. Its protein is CASSFGSPDSNEQFF.

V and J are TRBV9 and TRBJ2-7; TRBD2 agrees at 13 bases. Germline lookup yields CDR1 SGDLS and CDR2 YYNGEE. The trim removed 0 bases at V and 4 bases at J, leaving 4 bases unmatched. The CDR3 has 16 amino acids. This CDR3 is CASSVGVGLAGYEQYF. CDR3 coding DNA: TGTGCCAGCAGCGTAGGAGTGGGACTAGCGGGATACGAGCAGTACTTC.

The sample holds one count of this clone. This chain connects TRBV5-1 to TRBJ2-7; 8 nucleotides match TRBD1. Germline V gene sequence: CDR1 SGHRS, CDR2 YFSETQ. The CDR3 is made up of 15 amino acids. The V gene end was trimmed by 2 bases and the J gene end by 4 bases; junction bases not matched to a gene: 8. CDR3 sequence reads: CASSLGGQVNYEQYF. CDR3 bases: TGCGCCAGCAGCTTAGGGGGACAGGTCAATTACGAGCAGTACTTC.

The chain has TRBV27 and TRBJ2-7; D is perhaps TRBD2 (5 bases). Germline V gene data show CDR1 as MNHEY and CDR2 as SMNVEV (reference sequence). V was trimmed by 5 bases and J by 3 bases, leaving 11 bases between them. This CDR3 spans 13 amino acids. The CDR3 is CASSVLGIYEQYF. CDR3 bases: TGTGCCAGCAGTGTACTCGGGATCTACGAGCAGTACTTC.

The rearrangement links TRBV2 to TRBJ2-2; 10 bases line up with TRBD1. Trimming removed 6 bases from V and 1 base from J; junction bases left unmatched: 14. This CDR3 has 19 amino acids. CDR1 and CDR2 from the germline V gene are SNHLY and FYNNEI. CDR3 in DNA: TGTGCCAGCAGGGTACCGGGACAGGGGACCCAAATGAACACCGGGGAGCTGTTTTTT. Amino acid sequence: CASRVPGQGTQMNTGELFF.

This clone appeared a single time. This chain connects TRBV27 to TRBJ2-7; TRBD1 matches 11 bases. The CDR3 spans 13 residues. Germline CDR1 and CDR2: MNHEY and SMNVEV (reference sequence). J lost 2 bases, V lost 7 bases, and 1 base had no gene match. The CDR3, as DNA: TGTGCCAGCAAGGGACAGGGGGCCTACGAGCAGTACTTC. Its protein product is CASKGQGAYEQYF.

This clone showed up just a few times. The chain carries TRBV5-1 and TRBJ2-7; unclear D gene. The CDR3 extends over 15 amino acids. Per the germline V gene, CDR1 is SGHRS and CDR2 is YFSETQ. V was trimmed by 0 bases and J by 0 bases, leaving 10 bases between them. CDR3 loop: CASSLAPTSSYEQYF. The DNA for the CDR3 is TGCGCCAGCAGCTTGGCCCCCACATCCTCCTACGAGCAGTACTTC.